These T cell receptor beta chains were read from a single sample in a study of persistence of HIV-infected CD4 T cells. Sequencing used immunoSEQ multiplex PCR; TCRdb keeps in-frame clones, though not all of them. The data show about 7,500 clones, about 56% seen once. Antigen specificity for these receptors is unknown. The sample consisted of CD4+ T cells sorted from PBMCs after roughly 18-hour stimulation, taken from a patient who received antiretroviral therapy. Every receptor here comes from an adult man with HIV who was CMV-seropositive. Both conserved end residues are part of each CDR3. The D gene is left open where the match is weak. The size entry is marked missing in some rows and otherwise reads once, few, many or a size class.

abundance | j_gene | d_gene | v_gene | CDR3nt | CDR3aa
. | TRBJ1-6 | . | TRBV9 | TGTGCCAGCAGCCCCGACGACTATGTGGATTCACCCCTCCACTTT | CASSPDDYVDSPLHF
. | TRBJ1-5 | . | TRBV7-2 | TGTGCCAGCAGCTGGACGGTGGATAGCAATCAGCCCCAGCATTTT | CASSWTVDSNQPQHF
few | TRBJ1-2 | TRBD1 | TRBV30 | TGTGCCTGGAGTTTTCTCGCCCGGACAGGGAGAGGATATAATGGCTACACCTTC | CAWSFLARTGRGYNGYTF
. | TRBJ2-2 | TRBD1 | TRBV10-3 | TGTGCCATCAGTGAGAGTGGGCAGGGGGCTTCCACCGGGGAGCTGTTTTTT | CAISESGQGASTGELFF
. | TRBJ1-1 | . | TRBV30 | TGTGCCTGGGGCCCCGGATGGACTGAAGCTTTCTTT | CAWGPGWTEAFF
. | TRBJ1-6 | . | TRBV11-2 | TGTGCCAGCAGCTTCAACAGGGTCCCTAATTCACCCCTCCACTTT | CASSFNRVPNSPLHF
. | TRBJ2-4 | . | TRBV19 | TGTGCCAGTAAGTCGAGGGTCACCAAAAACATTCAGTACTTC | CASKSRVTKNIQYF
. | TRBJ2-1 | TRBD1 | TRBV19 | TGTGCCAGTAGTGGGACAGGGGGCCGCAATGAGCAGTTCTTC | CASSGTGGRNEQFF
. | TRBJ1-5 | . | TRBV4-1 | TGCGCCAGCAGCCAAGAATATCGGGGGGTGCGGCCCCAGCATTTT | CASSQEYRGVRPQHF
. | TRBJ2-2 | . | TRBV28 | TGTGCCAGTCTCCGAGGGGTAACCGGGGAGCTGTTTTTT | CASLRGVTGELFF
once | TRBJ1-6 | . | TRBV14 | TGTGCCAGCAGCCAAGATCTCGATAATTCACCCCTCCACTTT | CASSQDLDNSPLHF
few | TRBJ2-7 | TRBD2 | TRBV30 | TGTGCCTGGGTCGGGAAGGGGACTACAGTAGACGAGCAGTACTTC | CAWVGKGTTVDEQYF
few | TRBJ2-5 | . | TRBV19 | TGTGCCAGTAGTATAGATGTCAACACAGGGAGAGAGACCCAGTACTTC | CASSIDVNTGRETQYF
once | TRBJ1-1 | . | TRBV6-5 | TGTGCCAGTAAAGGACAGCAGAACACTGAAGCTTTCTTT | CASKGQQNTEAFF
once | TRBJ2-3 | . | TRBV9 | TGTGCCAGCAGCTACCAGGGCTGGGGCACAGATACGCAGTATTTT | CASSYQGWGTDTQYF
once | TRBJ2-7 | . | TRBV30 | TGTGCCGCTAGCAAGGGGGTCTACGAGCAGTACTTC | CAASKGVYEQYF
few | TRBJ1-5 | . | TRBV3-1/TRBV3-2 | TGTGCCAGCAGCCAAGATCTTGGGGGGCGCCCCCTGTCCCAGCATTTT | CASSQDLGGRPLSQHF
medium-sized | TRBJ1-2 | TRBD1 | TRBV5-1 | TGCGCCAGCAGCCCGGGACAGTATGGCTACACCTTC | CASSPGQYGYTF
. | TRBJ2-7 | . | TRBV7-8 | TGTGCCAGCAGCACCCAAGACTTCTCCTACGAGCAGTACTTC | CASSTQDFSYEQYF
. | TRBJ1-6 | . | TRBV10-3 | TGTGCCACCGAGACAGGACTGAATAATTCACCCCTCCACTTT | CATETGLNNSPLHF